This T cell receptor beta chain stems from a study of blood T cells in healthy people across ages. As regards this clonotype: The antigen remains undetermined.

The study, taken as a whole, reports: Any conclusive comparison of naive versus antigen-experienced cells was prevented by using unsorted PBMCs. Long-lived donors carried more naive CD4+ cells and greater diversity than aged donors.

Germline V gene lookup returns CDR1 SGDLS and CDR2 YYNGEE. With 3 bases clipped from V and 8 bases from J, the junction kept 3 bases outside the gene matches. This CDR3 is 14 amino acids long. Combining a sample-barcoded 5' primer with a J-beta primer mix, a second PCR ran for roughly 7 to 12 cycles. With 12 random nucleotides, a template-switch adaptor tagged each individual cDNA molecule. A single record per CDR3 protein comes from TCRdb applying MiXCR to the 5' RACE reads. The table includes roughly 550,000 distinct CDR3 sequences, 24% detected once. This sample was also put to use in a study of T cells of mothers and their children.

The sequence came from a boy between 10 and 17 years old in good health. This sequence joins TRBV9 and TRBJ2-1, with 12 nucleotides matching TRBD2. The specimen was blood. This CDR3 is CASSAWTSGDEQFF. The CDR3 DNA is TGTGCCAGCAGCGCCTGGACTAGCGGGGATGAGCAGTTCTTC.